This T cell receptor beta chain is from a study of blood T cells in healthy people across ages. No fewer than 7 million PBMCs went into each sample. Whole-study findings and limits: From one million sequenced T cells, diversity estimates were lower bounds. Long-lived and aged donors differed, with more naive CD4+ cells and higher diversity in the long-lived.

Worth noting for this clonotype: The antigen remains unidentified.

The V and J ends lost 3 bases and 3 bases, in that order; junction bases with no gene match: 3. The CDR3 totals 14 residues. In germline, CDR1 is DFQATT, CDR2 SNEGSKA (reference sequence). Then a second PCR, running roughly 7 to 11 cycles, was carried out with a sample-barcoded 5' primer and a J-beta primer mix. TCRdb re-analysed the 5' RACE reads in MiXCR, keeping a single row per CDR3 protein. The sample holds 550,000 to 700,000 distinct CDR3 sequences, 25% to 30% seen once. The sequenced material came from blood. The receptor was isolated from a woman in her seventies in good health. The chain couples TRBV20-1 to TRBJ2-5, with TRBD2 identical over 11 bases. The CDR3 region is CSASPSGGKETQYF. In DNA form, the CDR3 reads TGCAGTGCTAGTCCTAGCGGGGGGAAAGAGACCCAGTACTTC.